Each of the 10 T cell receptor beta chains below was sequenced from the same sample in a study of T cell repertoires in cytomegalovirus infection. Their antigens remain unidentified. TCRdb itself ran the reads through MiXCR, one entry per CDR3 protein. The table lists about 71,000 distinct CDR3 sequences, approximately 22% of them singletons, with roughly two thirds in the top ten. Sequences were derived from CD8+ T cells from cultured PBMCs, sampled from culture after CMV antigen stimulation. These receptors originate from a human donor in good health (CMV status not recorded). Some clones in this sample may be carry-over from other donors' samples.

The rearrangement uses TRBV6-2 or TRBV6-3 and TRBJ2-2; 10 bases align to TRBD2. CDR1 is MNHEY, CDR2 SVGEGT, per germline. The CDR3 sequence is 17 residues long. Trimming took 4 bases from V and 4 from J; bases not matched to a gene: 9. This CDR3 reads CASSSRERGGRTGELFF. DNA for the CDR3: TGTGCCAGCAGTTCCAGGGAGCGGGGGGGCCGCACCGGGGAGCTGTTTTTT.

V gene TRBV12-3 or TRBV12-4 combines with J gene TRBJ1-5; 9 nucleotides line up with TRBD1. The CDR3 extends over 15 amino acids. Trimming cost V 4 bases and J 1 base; bases outside gene matches: 2. The CDR3: CASSYRGLSNQPQHF. In DNA, the CDR3 is TGTGCCAGCAGTTACAGGGGGCTGAGCAATCAGCCCCAGCATTTT.

The genes are TRBV28 and TRBJ1-1; D is undetermined. The ends were cut back, 1 base at V and 0 bases at J, with 9 bases in the middle. The V gene's germline CDR1 is MDHEN and CDR2 SYDVKM. This CDR3 region has 15 residues. The CDR3 region is CASSLLNRVNTEAFF. CDR3 sequence (DNA): TGTGCCAGCAGTTTATTGAACAGAGTGAACACTGAAGCTTTCTTT.

The CDR3 bases are TGCGCCAGCAGCCCCCCCCGCGGCGGGGTCACAGATACGCAGTATTTT. It translates to CASSPPRGGVTDTQYF. The chain carries TRBV5-1 and TRBJ2-3; D is possibly TRBD2 (6 bases). The germline gives CDR1 SGHRS, CDR2 YFSETQ. V gave up 4 bases and J gave up 2 bases, with 17 bases separating them. The CDR3 is 16 amino acids.

This clonotype was counted between two and nine times. The chain is built from TRBV12-3 or TRBV12-4 and TRBJ1-5; TRBD1 agrees at 7 bases. The V gene end was trimmed by 0 bases and the J gene end by 4 bases; junction bases not matched to a gene: 6. The CDR3 is 16 residues long. CDR3 amino acids: CASSLARDSLNQPQHF. The CDR3 DNA sequence: TGTGCCAGCAGTTTAGCCCGGGACAGTCTAAATCAGCCCCAGCATTTT.

The rearrangement links TRBV27 to TRBJ1-5; D unclear. The germline gives CDR1 MNHEY, CDR2 SMNVEV (reference sequence). V lost 5 bases and J 0 bases, leaving 11 bases between the germline ends. This CDR3 is built from 15 residues. CDR3 sequence: CASSIRPNSNQPQHF. In DNA form, the CDR3 reads TGTGCCAGCAGTATCCGGCCAAATAGCAATCAGCCCCAGCATTTT.

This clonotype was observed a few times. This rearrangement joins TRBV7-9 to TRBJ2-5; TRBD1 matches at 12 bases. Germline CDR1 reads SEHNR; CDR2 reads FQNEAQ (reference sequence). This CDR3 is built from 17 residues. Trimming took 5 bases from V and 0 from J; bases not matched to a gene: 7. CDR3 in amino acids: CASSAGTGGSYQETQYF. CDR3 DNA: TGTGCCAGCAGCGCCGGGACAGGGGGCTCGTACCAAGAGACCCAGTACTTC.

This chain connects TRBV6-1 to TRBJ1-1, with 9 bases that match TRBD1. The V gene's germline CDR1 is MNHNS and CDR2 SASEGT. Trimming cost V 3 bases and J 5 bases; bases outside gene matches: 7. The CDR3 consists of 15 residues. The CDR3 region is CASSEVVGQGTEAFF. CDR3 nucleotide sequence: TGTGCCAGCAGTGAGGTGGTGGGACAGGGTACTGAAGCTTTCTTT.

The chain combines TRBV2 with TRBJ2-1, with 9 bases lining up with TRBD2. V gave up 5 bases and J gave up 4 bases; unmatched junction bases: 6. The CDR3 sequence is 15 residues long. Germline CDR1 and CDR2: SNHLY and FYNNEI. CDR3 amino acids: CASSPTSGPYNEQFF. The CDR3 bases are TGTGCCAGCAGTCCAACTAGCGGGCCTTACAATGAGCAGTTCTTC.

The sample holds a few counts of this clonotype. The chain recombines TRBV7-2 with TRBJ1-1, with 10 bases lining up with TRBD1. The junction had 13 bases not matched to a gene; V was cut back by 5 bases and J by 10 bases. This CDR3 region has 15 residues. The V gene's germline CDR1 is SGHTA and CDR2 FQGNSA. The CDR3 region is CASSAETGGQPGAFF. CDR3 in DNA: TGTGCCAGCAGCGCTGAGACAGGGGGCCAACCGGGAGCTTTCTTT.